Included here is one T cell receptor (beta chain) sequence, with context. The CDR3 is 13 amino acids. CDR1 LGHNT and CDR2 FRNRAP come from the germline V gene. V lost 5 bases, J lost 3 bases, and 10 bases lay in between. This record belongs to a study of blood T cell repertoires in COVID-19. Per the original data handling: Amplification with reference gene primers provided the estimates of nucleated cell counts. The repertoire was sequenced with immunoSEQ multiplex PCR; TCRdb's copy has only in-frame clones and lacks some. The V and J calls and clone size are taken from that table; D and trimming were inferred from the DNA. The sample records roughly 150,000 clones, about 87% being singletons.

Sequenced input: peripheral blood. The sequence was obtained from a woman of 80 years or more with acute or convalescent COVID-19. The V gene is TRBV12-5, the J gene TRBJ1-2; maybe TRBD1 (5 bases). CDR3 nucleotides: TGTGCTAGTGGTGGTACAGGCTACTATGGCTACACCTTC. Translation gives CASGGTGYYGYTF.